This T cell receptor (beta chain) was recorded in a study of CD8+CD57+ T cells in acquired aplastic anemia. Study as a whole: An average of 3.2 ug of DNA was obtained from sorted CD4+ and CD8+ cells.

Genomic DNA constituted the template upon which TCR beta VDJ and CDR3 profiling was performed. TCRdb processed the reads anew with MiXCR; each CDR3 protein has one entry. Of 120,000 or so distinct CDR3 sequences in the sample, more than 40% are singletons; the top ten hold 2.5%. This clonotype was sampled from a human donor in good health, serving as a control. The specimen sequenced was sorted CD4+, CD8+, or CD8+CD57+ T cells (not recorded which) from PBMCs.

The CDR3 loop is CASSLGQARIQAFF. The CDR3, as DNA: TGTGCCAGCAGCTTGGGGCAGGCTAGGATTCAAGCTTTCTTT. The chain combines TRBV5-4 with TRBJ1-1; D not certain. The V end lost 0 bases, the J end lost 9 bases, and 15 bases lay between the germline ends. The CDR3 is made up of 14 amino acids. Germline loops: CDR1 SGHNT, CDR2 YYREEE (reference sequence).